Presented here are 26 T cell receptor beta chains from one specimen sequenced in a study of shared clonotypes between healthy human individuals. TCRdb's table, derived via immunoSEQ multiplex PCR, lists solely in-frame clones and lacks some. The data show around 1.1 million clones, about 80% seen once. Source material: memory CD4+ T cells from PBMCs. The subset here: CD45RA-negative fraction. The receptors stem from a man between 18 and 29 years old in good health. Some clones in this sample may be carry-over from other donors' samples.

The rearrangement uses TRBV29-1 and TRBJ2-2; 9 positions match TRBD1. Trimming removed 7 bases from V and 6 bases from J; junction bases left unmatched: 9. Germline V gives CDR1 SQVTM, CDR2 ANQGSEA. The CDR3 is 14 residues long. CDR3 sequence (DNA): TGCAGCGCCTCAGGACAGGGGACGGCCGGGGAGCTGTTTTTT. It encodes CSASGQGTAGELFF.

CDR3 sequence reads: CASTQSWGDRGLRNTEAFF. CDR3 DNA: TGTGCCAGCACCCAGTCGTGGGGGGACAGGGGGCTGAGGAACACTGAAGCTTTCTTT. This chain uses TRBV7-2 with TRBJ1-1; 12 nucleotides line up with TRBD1. Per germline, CDR1 SGHTA and CDR2 FQGNSA. The CDR3 is made up of 19 amino acids. The V segment lost 7 bases and the J segment 1 base; nucleotides outside the gene matches: 16.

In the case of this clone: Additional DNA sequences in this sample encode the identical CDR3. The V gene is TRBV6-6, the J gene TRBJ2-1; weak D call: TRBD2 (6 bases). The CDR3 runs to 14 residues. Germline V gives CDR1 MNHNY, CDR2 SVGAGI (reference sequence). The V end was cut by 2 bases, the J end by 7 bases, with 12 bases between. The CDR3 bases are TGTGCCAGCAGTTACCTCCGGGACTCAAATGAGCAGTTCTTC. This codes for CASSYLRDSNEQFF.

About this clone itself: This could be a read error, since a much larger clone is one nucleotide away. This CDR3 is also generated by other DNA sequences in the sample. V is TRBV28 and J is TRBJ1-1, with D uncertain. CDR3 length equals 12 residues. Germline loops: CDR1 MDHEN, CDR2 SYDVKM. CDR3 nucleotides: TGTGCCAGCAGTACGCTGAACACTGAAGCCTTCTTT. This codes for CASSTLNTEAFF.

This clone was detected ten times or more. Other DNA sequences in the same sample also yield this CDR3. V and J are TRBV9 and TRBJ2-7, with a weak D call TRBD1 (5 bases). V gave up 0 bases and J gave up 7 bases, with 20 bases separating them. Germline V lookup: CDR1 SGDLS, CDR2 YYNGEE. CDR3 length equals 16 residues. CDR3 residues: CASSVASRAYAGEQYF. The CDR3 bases are TGTGCCAGCAGCGTAGCTAGTAGGGCCTACGCAGGGGAGCAGTACTTC.

A single count supports this clone. The rearrangement uses TRBV5-1 and TRBJ1-4, with D perhaps TRBD1 (6 bases). This CDR3 region has 14 residues. V was clipped by 4 bases and J by 2 bases, with 9 bases between them. From germline, CDR1 is SGHRS and CDR2 YFSETQ. CDR3 protein: CASSRDRTNEKLFF. Written as DNA, the CDR3 is TGCGCCAGCAGCCGCGACAGGACTAATGAAAAACTGTTTTTT.

This clone was recorded at least ten times. Germline and junction disagree at one end, which may indicate a read error. This same CDR3 is encoded by further DNA sequences in the sample. The chain carries TRBV7-2 and TRBJ2-2; no clear D gene. This CDR3 region has 12 residues. Germline V gives CDR1 SGHTA, CDR2 FQGNSA. The CDR3 protein is CASSLNSGELFF. CDR3 nucleotide sequence: TGTGCCAGCAGCTTAAACAGCGGGGAGCTGTTTTTT.

The chain uses TRBV30 and TRBJ1-2; D might be TRBD1 (5 bases). Deletions cut 2 bases from V and 8 bases from J, with 15 bases between. Germline V gene sequence: CDR1 GTSNPN, CDR2 SVGIG (reference sequence). This CDR3 comprises 13 residues. The CDR3 sequence: CAWSPEGKGGYTF. CDR3 bases: TGTGCCTGGAGTCCCGAGGGGAAGGGAGGCTACACCTTC.

The gene calls are TRBV7-8 and TRBJ2-5, with 10 positions matching TRBD1. This CDR3 is built from 15 residues. Germline V gives CDR1 SGHVS, CDR2 FQNEAQ. The V gene end was trimmed by 6 bases and the J gene end by 5 bases; junction bases not matched to a gene: 9. The CDR3, as DNA: TGTGCCAGCAGGCGAGACAGGGGGCGGGCGGAGACCCAGTACTTC. It translates to CASRRDRGRAETQYF.

This clone was found many times. The J gene is TRBJ1-1, the V gene TRBV2, with 8 bases lining up with TRBD1. CDR3 length: 17 amino acids. V shed 5 bases, J shed 4 bases, and the junction held 15 bases outside the gene matches. Germline loops: CDR1 SNHLY, CDR2 FYNNEI. CDR3 protein: CASSRTGPRGEGTEAFF. For the CDR3, the DNA is TGTGCCAGCAGTCGGACAGGGCCCAGGGGTGAAGGCACTGAAGCTTTCTTT.

V is TRBV5-1 and J is TRBJ2-1; 12 bases are a match to TRBD2. The CDR3 contains 17 residues. The junction had 12 bases not matched to a gene; V was cut back by 4 bases and J by 7 bases. Germline V gene sequence: CDR1 SGHRS, CDR2 YFSETQ. The CDR3 nucleotides are TGCGCCAGCAGCATCGCGGGGACTAGCGGGCGGGGGAATGAGCAGTTCTTC. This codes for CASSIAGTSGRGNEQFF.

This chain joins TRBV5-6 and TRBJ2-2, with D maybe TRBD2 (5 bases). CDR1 is SGHDT, CDR2 YYEEEE, per germline. With 4 bases removed from V and 1 base from J, the gap between germline ends came to 14 bases. The CDR3 contains 16 residues. The CDR3 protein is CASSLFWAGNTGELFF. CDR3 nucleotide sequence: TGTGCCAGCAGCCTGTTCTGGGCGGGGAACACCGGGGAGCTGTTTTTT.

The CDR3 DNA reads TGTGCCAGCTCAGAGGGACAGGGGGTCGGTGGCTACACCTTC. Translation: CASSEGQGVGGYTF. This chain connects TRBV18 to TRBJ1-2; 11 nucleotides agree with TRBD1. The CDR3 is 14 amino acids. Germline V gene lookup returns CDR1 KGHSH and CDR2 LQKENI. V lost 5 bases and J lost 7; bases outside the gene matches: 6.

This chain connects TRBV28 to TRBJ2-2, with D possibly being TRBD2 (7 bases). Trimming removed 1 base at V and 4 bases at J, with 13 bases between. CDR1 and CDR2 from the germline V gene are MDHEN and SYDVKM. The CDR3 is made up of 16 amino acids. The CDR3 bases are TGTGCCAGCAGTTTATACCGGGGAGGGGGCACCGGGGAGCTGTTTTTT. Its protein product is CASSLYRGGGTGELFF.

This clone came up many times. The chain uses TRBV4-1 and TRBJ1-2; 7 nucleotides line up with TRBD1. The CDR3 totals 16 residues. Germline assignment: CDR1 MGHRA and CDR2 YSYEKL. V lost 2 bases to trimming and J lost 5 bases; unmatched junction nucleotides: 11. The CDR3 spells CASSQTQDRDRYGYTF. DNA of the CDR3: TGCGCCAGCAGCCAAACGCAAGACAGGGACCGTTATGGCTACACCTTC.

V and J are TRBV7-8 and TRBJ2-1, with 9 bases aligning to TRBD1. This CDR3 has 12 amino acids. Germline CDR1 is SGHVS and CDR2 is FQNEAQ. The V and J ends lost 5 bases and 8 bases, in that order; junction bases with no gene match: 1. The CDR3 here is CASSRDRDEQFF. CDR3 coding DNA: TGTGCCAGCAGCCGGGACAGGGATGAGCAGTTCTTC.

A note on this clone: A read error is possible here, since a much larger clone lies one base away. The same CDR3 is also encoded by other DNA sequences in this sample. DNA of the CDR3: TGTGCCAGCAGTTACCGGGGCTACGAGCAGTACTTC. As protein: CASSYRGYEQYF. This chain joins TRBV6-5 and TRBJ2-7; a weak D match, TRBD2 (5 bases). The germline V gene has CDR1 MNHEY and CDR2 SVGAGI. This CDR3 region has 12 residues. V dropped 2 bases and J dropped 3 bases, with 5 bases sitting between them.

Ten or more counts support this clone. J is TRBJ2-5 and V is TRBV5-1; D may be TRBD2 (6 bases). Per the germline V gene, CDR1 is SGHRS and CDR2 is YFSETQ. The CDR3 extends over 14 amino acids. Trimming removed 4 bases from V and 5 bases from J, with 15 bases in between. The CDR3 DNA reads TGCGCCAGCAGCGAGGGACTTACTGCCGAGACCCAGTACTTC. This encodes CASSEGLTAETQYF.

CDR3 DNA sequence: TGTGCCAGCAGGAAAGAAGATGAGCAGTTCTTC. Its translation is CASRKEDEQFF. The genes are TRBV28 and TRBJ2-1; no reliable D call. The germline V gene has CDR1 MDHEN and CDR2 SYDVKM. The V and J ends lost 6 bases and 8 bases respectively, with 8 bases between them. The CDR3 is made up of 11 amino acids.

This chain uses TRBV5-3 with TRBJ1-4, with D hard to call. TRBV5-3 is labeled an ORF, and its function is uncertain. CDR3 length: 15 amino acids. Trimming pared 8 bases from V and 7 bases from J, leaving 21 bases between. This chain's CDR3 is CASSLASRRGEKLFF. The DNA of the CDR3 is TGTGCCAGCAGCCTTGCAAGCCGGCGGGGTGAAAAACTGTTTTTT.

The gene calls are TRBV28 and TRBJ1-2, with a tentative D call TRBD1 (5 bases). Between the trimmed V and J ends, which lost 7 bases and 4 bases, there was a span of 16 bases. The CDR3 runs to 14 residues. Germline CDR1 and CDR2: MDHEN and SYDVKM. The CDR3 here is CASTGGSRSYGYTF. Written as DNA, the CDR3 is TGTGCCAGCACGGGGGGTTCACGGAGCTATGGCTACACCTTC.

The chain recombines TRBV7-9 with TRBJ2-7; 11 positions agree with TRBD1. The V and J ends lost 10 bases and 2 bases, in that order; junction bases with no gene match: 13. Germline values: CDR1 SEHNR, CDR2 FQNEAQ (reference sequence). This CDR3 has 16 residues. The CDR3 DNA reads as TGTGCCACGTCTAGGGACAGGGGGTCCTATGCCTACGAGCAGTACTTC. Translated, it gives CATSRDRGSYAYEQYF. The complete variable domain, with remaining parts taken from reference TRBV7-9 and TRBJ2-7, reads DTGVSQNPRHKITKRGQNVTFRCDPISEHNRLYWYRQTLGQGPEFLTYFQNEAQLEKSRLLSDRFSAERPKGSFSTLEIQRTEQGDSAMYLCATSRDRGSYAYEQYFGPGTRLTVT.

V usage is TRBV7-9 and J usage is TRBJ2-3; no reliable D call. The germline V gene has CDR1 SEHNR and CDR2 FQNEAQ (reference sequence). The CDR3 runs to 14 residues. Trimming removed 10 bases from V and 0 bases from J, with 14 bases in between. For the CDR3, the DNA is TGTGCCACACCAAGCGAAGCTAGCACAGATACGCAGTATTTT. Amino acids: CATPSEASTDTQYF.

The CDR3 DNA sequence: TGTGCCAGCAGCGTGGACCCCATAGAGGAGCAGTACTTC. Protein: CASSVDPIEEQYF. The chain recombines TRBV9 with TRBJ2-7; D gene unclear. The V and J ends lost 2 bases and 7 bases respectively, with 13 bases between them. The CDR3 length is 13 residues. Germline CDR1 SGDLS, CDR2 YYNGEE.

The chain uses TRBV5-1 and TRBJ2-7; D might be TRBD2 (5 bases). This CDR3 contains 15 residues. Germline V gene data show CDR1 as SGHRS and CDR2 as YFSETQ. Trimming shortened V by 4 bases and J by 0 bases, and 14 bases separated the two germline ends. CDR3 coding DNA: TGCGCCAGCAGCACTGGCGGGTCCAACTCCTACGAGCAGTACTTC. Amino acids: CASSTGGSNSYEQYF.

The chain has TRBV6-1 and TRBJ1-2; the D gene is possibly TRBD1 (6 bases). Germline V gives CDR1 MNHNS, CDR2 SASEGT. This CDR3 is 16 amino acids long. V lost 2 bases to trimming and J lost 0 bases, with 13 bases between them. CDR3 sequence: CASSERGTSANYGYTF. The CDR3 nucleotides are TGTGCCAGCAGTGAAAGGGGGACAAGCGCTAACTATGGCTACACCTTC.